These T cell receptor beta chains were read from a single sample in a study of OX40 agonist ivuxolimab in advanced cancers. TCRdb keeps only in-frame clones here, not all; method: immunoSEQ multiplex PCR. Of 70,000 to 95,000 clones listed, 80% to 90% were seen once; the top ten hold less than 0.7%. Here the sequenced sample was CD4+ or CD8+ T cells sorted from blood, taken in a trial of the OX40 agonist ivuxolimab. The source is an adult with an advanced solid tumor such as melanoma, head and neck, liver or kidney cancer. The CDR3 runs from the conserved cysteine through the conserved F or W. The D gene is left open where the match is weak. The size field is filled for only some rows; it gives once, few, many or a size class.

j_call: TRBJ2-7; d_call: .; v_call: TRBV5-1; clone_size: .; cdr3_aa: CASSPRSDATYEQYF
j_call: TRBJ2-1; d_call: .; v_call: TRBV13; clone_size: once; cdr3_aa: CASSRGPQVGFEQFF
j_call: TRBJ1-2; d_call: .; v_call: TRBV5-1; clone_size: few; cdr3_aa: CASSLTQPGSYTF
j_call: TRBJ1-2; d_call: .; v_call: TRBV7-9; clone_size: .; cdr3_aa: CASSREGLYGYTF
j_call: TRBJ2-7; d_call: TRBD1; v_call: TRBV29-1; clone_size: .; cdr3_aa: CSAGQVDGEQYF
j_call: TRBJ2-5; d_call: .; v_call: TRBV5-1; clone_size: .; cdr3_aa: CASSLPQGEETQYF
j_call: TRBJ2-2; d_call: TRBD2; v_call: TRBV27; clone_size: .; cdr3_aa: CASSPTSGRVAGELFF
j_call: TRBJ2-5; d_call: .; v_call: TRBV6-5; clone_size: .; cdr3_aa: CASSYSTSGQGKTQYF
j_call: TRBJ2-1; d_call: TRBD2; v_call: TRBV19; clone_size: .; cdr3_aa: CASGSGNGNEQFF
j_call: TRBJ2-7; d_call: TRBD2; v_call: TRBV27; clone_size: .; cdr3_aa: CASSWTSGSEQYF
j_call: TRBJ1-4; d_call: TRBD1; v_call: TRBV5-1; clone_size: .; cdr3_aa: CASSLTPPDRGKEKLFF
j_call: TRBJ1-5; d_call: .; v_call: TRBV6-5; clone_size: .; cdr3_aa: CASRLDSNQPQHF
j_call: TRBJ2-7; d_call: TRBD1; v_call: TRBV6-5; clone_size: few; cdr3_aa: CASSPGTGGTYEQYF
j_call: TRBJ2-5; d_call: .; v_call: TRBV29-1; clone_size: .; cdr3_aa: CSARYQETQYF
j_call: TRBJ2-5; d_call: .; v_call: TRBV13; clone_size: .; cdr3_aa: CASSPGLPLDGTQYF
j_call: TRBJ2-2; d_call: .; v_call: TRBV19; clone_size: many; cdr3_aa: CASTGRVTGELFF
j_call: TRBJ1-2; d_call: TRBD1; v_call: TRBV5-4; clone_size: .; cdr3_aa: CASSYIQGARGYTF
j_call: TRBJ1-1; d_call: .; v_call: TRBV30; clone_size: .; cdr3_aa: CAWRRSVGVATEAFF
j_call: TRBJ2-1; d_call: .; v_call: TRBV18; clone_size: .; cdr3_aa: CASSLYNEQFF
j_call: TRBJ1-2; d_call: .; v_call: TRBV7-9; clone_size: .; cdr3_aa: CASSLFRGRTNYGYTF
j_call: TRBJ2-3; d_call: .; v_call: TRBV2; clone_size: .; cdr3_aa: CASRRSARTDTQYF
j_call: TRBJ1-4; d_call: .; v_call: TRBV7-2; clone_size: .; cdr3_aa: CASSLGGYNEKLFF
j_call: TRBJ1-5; d_call: .; v_call: TRBV6-1; clone_size: .; cdr3_aa: CASSEPYQPQHF
j_call: TRBJ1-3; d_call: .; v_call: TRBV18; clone_size: .; cdr3_aa: CASATLPGQSGNTIYF
j_call: TRBJ1-1; d_call: .; v_call: TRBV2; clone_size: .; cdr3_aa: CASSGDGNTEAFF